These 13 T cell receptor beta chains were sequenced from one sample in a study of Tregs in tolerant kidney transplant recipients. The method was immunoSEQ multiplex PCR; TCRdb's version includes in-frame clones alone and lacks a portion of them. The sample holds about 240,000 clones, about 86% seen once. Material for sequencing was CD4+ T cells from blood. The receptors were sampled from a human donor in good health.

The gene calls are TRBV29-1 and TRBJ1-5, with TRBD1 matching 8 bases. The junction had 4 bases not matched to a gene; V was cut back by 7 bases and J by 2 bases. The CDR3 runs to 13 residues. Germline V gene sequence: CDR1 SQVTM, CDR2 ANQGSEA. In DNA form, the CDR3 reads TGCAGCGCTGTGGGACAGGGCAATCAGCCCCAGCATTTT. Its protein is CSAVGQGNQPQHF.

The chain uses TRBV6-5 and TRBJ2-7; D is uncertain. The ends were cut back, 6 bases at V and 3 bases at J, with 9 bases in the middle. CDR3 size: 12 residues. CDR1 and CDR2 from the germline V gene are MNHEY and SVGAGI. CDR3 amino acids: CASRGKSYEQYF. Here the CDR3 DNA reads TGTGCCAGCAGAGGGAAAAGCTACGAGCAGTACTTC.

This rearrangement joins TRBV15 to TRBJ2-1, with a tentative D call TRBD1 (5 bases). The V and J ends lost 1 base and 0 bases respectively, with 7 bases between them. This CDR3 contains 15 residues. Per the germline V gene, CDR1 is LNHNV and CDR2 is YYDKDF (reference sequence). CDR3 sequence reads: CATSRAGNSYNEQFF. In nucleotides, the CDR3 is TGTGCCACCAGCAGAGCAGGGAACTCCTACAATGAGCAGTTCTTC.

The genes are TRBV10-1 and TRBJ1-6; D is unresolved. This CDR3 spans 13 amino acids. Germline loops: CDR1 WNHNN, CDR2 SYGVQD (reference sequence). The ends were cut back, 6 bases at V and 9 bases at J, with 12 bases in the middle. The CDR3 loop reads CASSPVVSSPLHF. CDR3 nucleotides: TGCGCCAGCAGCCCGGTTGTTAGTTCACCCCTCCACTTT.

DNA for the CDR3: TGCGCCAGCAGCTGGGGGACAGAGATTAATGAAAAACTGTTTTTT. Protein: CASSWGTEINEKLFF. The chain has TRBV5-1 and TRBJ1-4, with 7 bases that match TRBD1. CDR3 length equals 15 residues. From germline, CDR1 is SGHRS and CDR2 YFSETQ. V shed 3 bases, J shed 4 bases, and the junction held 6 bases outside the gene matches.

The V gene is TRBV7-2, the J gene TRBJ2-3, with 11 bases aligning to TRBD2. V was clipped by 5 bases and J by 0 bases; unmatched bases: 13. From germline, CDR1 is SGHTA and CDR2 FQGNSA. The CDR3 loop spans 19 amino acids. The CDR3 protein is CASSARLAGNPPSTDTQYF. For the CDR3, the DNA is TGTGCCAGCAGCGCAAGACTAGCGGGGAACCCCCCTAGCACAGATACGCAGTATTTT.

Here the CDR3 reads CASSFWDRGELAFF. The CDR3 region has the DNA TGCGCCAGCAGCTTTTGGGACAGGGGGGAATTGGCTTTCTTT. This chain links TRBV5-1 with TRBJ1-1, with 11 bases aligning to TRBD1. V lost 2 bases and J lost 11; bases outside the gene matches: 8. Germline V gene data show CDR1 as SGHRS and CDR2 as YFSETQ. This CDR3 contains 14 residues.

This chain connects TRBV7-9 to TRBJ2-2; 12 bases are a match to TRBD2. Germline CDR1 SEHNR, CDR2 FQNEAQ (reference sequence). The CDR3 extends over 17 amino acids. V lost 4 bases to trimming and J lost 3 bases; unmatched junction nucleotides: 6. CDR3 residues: CASSSPTSGRDTGELFF. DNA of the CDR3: TGTGCCAGCAGCTCCCCGACTAGCGGGAGAGACACCGGGGAGCTGTTTTTT.

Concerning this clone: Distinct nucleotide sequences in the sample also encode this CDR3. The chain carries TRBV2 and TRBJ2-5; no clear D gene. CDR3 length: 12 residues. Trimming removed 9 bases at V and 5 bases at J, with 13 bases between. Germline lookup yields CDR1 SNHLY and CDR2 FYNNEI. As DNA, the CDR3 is TGTGCCAGTTCGGGTGGTCCGGAGACCCAGTACTTC. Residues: CASSGGPETQYF.

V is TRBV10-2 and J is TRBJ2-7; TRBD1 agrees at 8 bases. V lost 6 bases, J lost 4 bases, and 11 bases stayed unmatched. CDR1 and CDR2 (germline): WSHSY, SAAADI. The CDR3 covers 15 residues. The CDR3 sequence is CASRMDRAPKYEQYF. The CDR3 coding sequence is TGCGCCAGCAGGATGGACAGGGCTCCAAAGTACGAGCAGTACTTC.

The CDR3: CASTNRQTQYF. The CDR3 coding sequence is TGTGCCAGCACCAACCGGCAAACCCAGTACTTC. V is TRBV2 and J is TRBJ2-5; D not certain. The CDR3 has 11 residues. Looked up from germline, CDR1 is SNHLY and CDR2 is FYNNEI. Trimming shortened V by 7 bases and J by 8 bases, and 11 bases separated the two germline ends.

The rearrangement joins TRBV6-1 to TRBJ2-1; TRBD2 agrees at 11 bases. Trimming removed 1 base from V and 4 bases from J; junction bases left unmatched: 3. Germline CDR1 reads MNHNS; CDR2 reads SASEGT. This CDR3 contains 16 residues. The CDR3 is CASSEGRLAGYNEQFF. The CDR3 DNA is TGTGCCAGCAGTGAAGGGCGACTAGCGGGGTACAATGAGCAGTTCTTC.

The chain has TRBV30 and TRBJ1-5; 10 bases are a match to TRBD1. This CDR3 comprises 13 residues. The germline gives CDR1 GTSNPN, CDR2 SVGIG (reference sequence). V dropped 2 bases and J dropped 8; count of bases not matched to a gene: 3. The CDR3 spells CAWSRQGAEPQHF. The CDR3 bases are TGTGCCTGGAGTCGACAGGGGGCTGAGCCCCAGCATTTT.